This passage covers 19 T cell receptor beta chains from one sample sequenced in a study of response to subunit inactivated influenza vaccine. TCRdb used MiXCR to reprocess the RT-PCR reads, holding one entry per CDR3 protein. The sample lists approximately 530,000 distinct CDR3 sequences, around 7.9% occurring once. This specimen was PBMCs from blood, taken less than 30 months after vaccination. Receptors were obtained from a man between 50 and 75 years old who received an inactivated influenza vaccine.

This chain joins TRBV4-2 and TRBJ2-3; the match to TRBD2 covers 11 bases. This CDR3 spans 14 amino acids. With V trimmed by 2 bases and J by 8 bases, 3 bases remained unmatched. Germline V lookup: CDR1 LGHNA, CDR2 YNFKEQ. The CDR3: CASSQPLAGVTQYF. CDR3 DNA sequence: TGTGCCAGCAGCCAACCACTAGCGGGAGTTACGCAGTATTTT.

This clonotype was counted a few times. This rearrangement joins TRBV11-3 to TRBJ2-1, with D possibly TRBD1 on 5 matching bases. This CDR3 is 15 amino acids long. Trimming shortened V by 5 bases and J by 7 bases, and 18 bases separated the two germline ends. In germline, CDR1 is SGHNT, CDR2 YENEEA. CDR3 loop: CASSAEGDGGNEQFF. In DNA, the CDR3 is TGTGCCAGCAGCGCCGAAGGGGATGGTGGGAATGAGCAGTTCTTC. The complete variable domain, with remaining parts taken from reference TRBV11-3 and TRBJ2-1, reads EAGVVQSPRYKIIEKKQPVAFWCNPISGHNTLYWYLQNLGQGPELLIRYENEEAVDDSQLPKDRFSAERLKGVDSTLKIQPAELGDSAVYLCASSAEGDGGNEQFFGPGTRLTVL.

This clonotype was observed a handful of times. The CDR3 nucleotides read TGTGCCAGCAGCTTAGACACACGGGAGTTCTTC. It yields the protein CASSLDTREFF. This sequence joins TRBV7-8 and TRBJ2-1; D gene ambiguous. The germline V gene encodes CDR1 SGHVS and CDR2 FQNEAQ. This CDR3 comprises 11 residues. V lost 1 base, J lost 14 bases, and 9 bases lay in between.

The chain has TRBV20-1 and TRBJ1-2; TRBD1 aligns across 7 bases. CDR3 length: 16 amino acids. J lost 0 bases, V lost 6 bases, and 13 bases had no gene match. The germline gives CDR1 DFQATT, CDR2 SNEGSKA (reference sequence). The CDR3 DNA reads TGCAGTGCCACGACAGGGTCAGGCGGGTCTAACTATGGCTACACCTTC. Translating gives CSATTGSGGSNYGYTF.

This clonotype has just a few counts. The rearrangement joins TRBV28 to TRBJ2-2; D remains ambiguous. This CDR3 is 15 amino acids long. Trimming pared 6 bases from V and 10 bases from J, leaving 21 bases between. CDR1 MDHEN and CDR2 SYDVKM come from the germline V gene. As DNA, the CDR3 is TGTGCCAGCAGGGGGTTGGAGCTCGTGAATAAGGAGCTGTTTTTT. Its protein is CASRGLELVNKELFF.

The table lists this clonotype with a few counts. In DNA form, the CDR3 reads TGTGCCAGCAGCCCGAACAACGAGCAGTACTTC. Residues: CASSPNNEQYF. The chain is built from TRBV7-9 and TRBJ2-7; D ambiguous. This CDR3 contains 11 residues. The V end lost 5 bases, the J end lost 5 bases, and 7 bases lay between the germline ends. Germline V lookup: CDR1 SEHNR, CDR2 FQNEAQ (reference sequence).

The chain combines TRBV18 with TRBJ1-1; 8 positions agree with TRBD1. Unmatched junction bases numbered 4, after V lost 3 bases and J lost 1 base. The CDR3 is 15 amino acids. From germline, CDR1 is KGHSH and CDR2 LQKENI. The CDR3 spells CASSPRQGKNTEAFF. CDR3 nucleotide sequence: TGTGCCAGCTCACCCCGACAGGGGAAGAACACTGAAGCTTTCTTT.

This clonotype was counted at least ten times. The chain has TRBV24-1 and TRBJ2-1; D gene unclear. The germline gives CDR1 KGHDR, CDR2 SFDVKD. This CDR3 is built from 12 residues. V lost 5 bases to trimming and J lost 7 bases, with 8 bases between them. The CDR3 here is CATSATLNEQFF. CDR3 sequence (DNA): TGTGCCACCAGTGCCACCCTAAATGAGCAGTTCTTC.

In this sample, this clonotype turned up many times. This rearrangement joins TRBV18 to TRBJ2-2; perhaps TRBD1 as D (5 bases). This CDR3 has 15 amino acids. The ends were cut back, 5 bases at V and 5 bases at J, with 15 bases in the middle. Germline CDR1 reads KGHSH; CDR2 reads LQKENI. The CDR3 sequence is CASSVGTGDTGELFF. The DNA for the CDR3 is TGTGCCAGCTCAGTAGGCACAGGCGATACCGGGGAGCTGTTTTTT.

This clonotype was recorded a few times. CDR3 region: CASSLEAGYYEQYF. CDR3 nucleotide sequence: TGCGCCAGCAGCTTGGAGGCGGGGTACTACGAGCAGTACTTC. This sequence joins TRBV5-1 and TRBJ2-7; tentatively, D is TRBD2 (6 bases). V was shortened by 0 bases and J by 3 bases, with 10 bases between the two germline ends. Germline V CDR1 and CDR2: SGHRS, YFSETQ. The CDR3 is made up of 14 amino acids.

The chain combines TRBV20-1 with TRBJ2-5; D is ambiguous. CDR3 size: 11 residues. Germline CDR1 reads DFQATT; CDR2 reads SNEGSKA (reference sequence). V was shortened by 3 bases and J by 6 bases, with 8 bases between the two germline ends. Here the CDR3 reads CSASKDQTQYF. The CDR3 DNA reads as TGCAGTGCTAGTAAAGATCAGACCCAGTACTTC.

The chain links TRBV20-1 to TRBJ2-1; 10 bases match TRBD2. J lost 1 base, V lost 3 bases, and 9 bases had no gene match. Germline values: CDR1 DFQATT, CDR2 SNEGSKA (reference sequence). CDR3 length: 17 residues. The DNA of the CDR3 is TGCAGTGCTAGCGGAACGCTACTAGCGGGATCCTACAATGAGCAGTTCTTC. Translating it yields CSASGTLLAGSYNEQFF.

The rearrangement uses TRBV10-2 and TRBJ2-7; D is perhaps TRBD1 (6 bases). V was clipped by 4 bases and J by 3 bases, with 13 bases between them. This CDR3 contains 14 residues. Germline V gene sequence: CDR1 WSHSY, CDR2 SAAADI. The CDR3 sequence: CASSVGAGDYEQYF. The CDR3 region has the DNA TGCGCCAGCAGTGTGGGGGCAGGGGACTACGAGCAGTACTTC.

This clonotype showed up many times. The chain links TRBV7-2 to TRBJ2-1; 9 nucleotides align to TRBD1. This CDR3 spans 17 amino acids. From germline, CDR1 is SGHTA and CDR2 FQGNSA. J lost 6 bases, V lost 1 base, and 10 bases had no gene match. CDR3 residues: CASSLGLGDRDSNEQFF. The CDR3 coding sequence is TGTGCCAGCAGCTTAGGCTTAGGGGACAGGGACTCCAATGAGCAGTTCTTC.

This clonotype was detected ten times or more. The rearrangement joins TRBV5-1 to TRBJ2-1; 7 bases agree with TRBD2. CDR3 length: 15 amino acids. Germline V gives CDR1 SGHRS, CDR2 YFSETQ. V shed 0 bases and J 2 bases; nucleotides not matched to a gene: 2. In DNA, the CDR3 is TGCGCCAGCAGCTTGGGTAGCGGGCCCTACAATGAGCAGTTCTTC. Its protein product is CASSLGSGPYNEQFF.

This clonotype was observed many times. This chain joins TRBV12-3 or TRBV12-4 and TRBJ1-6; D unresolved. Trimming pared 4 bases from V and 9 bases from J, leaving 10 bases between. This CDR3 is 13 amino acids long. The CDR3 reads CASSSRTGSPLHF. CDR3 DNA: TGTGCCAGCAGTTCCCGGACGGGTTCACCCCTCCACTTT.

This clonotype was counted many times. The V call is TRBV12-3 or TRBV12-4, the J call TRBJ1-3; no clear D gene. CDR3 length: 13 amino acids. Trimming left V 4 bases short and J 2 bases short, with 6 bases between. This CDR3 is CASSSMTGNTIYF. The CDR3 DNA sequence: TGTGCCAGCAGTTCAATGACTGGAAACACCATATATTTT.

In its sample, this clonotype was seen a few times. This chain connects TRBV28 to TRBJ2-4; 11 nucleotides line up with TRBD2. CDR3 length: 15 amino acids. The V gene end was trimmed by 1 base and the J gene end by 6 bases; junction bases not matched to a gene: 2. Germline V gene lookup returns CDR1 MDHEN and CDR2 SYDVKM. The CDR3 loop reads CASSLSGLAVNIQYF. DNA for the CDR3: TGTGCCAGCAGTTTATCGGGACTAGCGGTAAACATTCAGTACTTC.

CDR3 coding DNA: TGTGCCACCAGCAGCCTCCAAGAGACCCAGTACTTC. Translating gives CATSSLQETQYF. V usage is TRBV15 and J usage is TRBJ2-5; D unclear. Germline CDR1 is LNHNV and CDR2 is YYDKDF (reference sequence). The CDR3 sequence is 12 residues long. V was cut by 3 bases and J by 1 base, with 3 bases left in between.